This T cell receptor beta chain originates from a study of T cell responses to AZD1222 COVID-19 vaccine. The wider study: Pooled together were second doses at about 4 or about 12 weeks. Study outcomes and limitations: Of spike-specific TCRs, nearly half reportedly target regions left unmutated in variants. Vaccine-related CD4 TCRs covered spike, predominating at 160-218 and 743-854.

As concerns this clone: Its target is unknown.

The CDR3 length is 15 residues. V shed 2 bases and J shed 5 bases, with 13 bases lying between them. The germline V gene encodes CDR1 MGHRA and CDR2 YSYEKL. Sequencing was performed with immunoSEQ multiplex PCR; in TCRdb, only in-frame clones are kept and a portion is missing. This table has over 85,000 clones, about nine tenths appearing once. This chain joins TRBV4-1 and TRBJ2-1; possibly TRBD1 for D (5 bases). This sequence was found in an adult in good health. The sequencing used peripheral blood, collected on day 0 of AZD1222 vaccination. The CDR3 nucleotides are TGCGCCAGCAGCCAACGGCCGACAGAGAACAATGAGCAGTTCTTC. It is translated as CASSQRPTENNEQFF.